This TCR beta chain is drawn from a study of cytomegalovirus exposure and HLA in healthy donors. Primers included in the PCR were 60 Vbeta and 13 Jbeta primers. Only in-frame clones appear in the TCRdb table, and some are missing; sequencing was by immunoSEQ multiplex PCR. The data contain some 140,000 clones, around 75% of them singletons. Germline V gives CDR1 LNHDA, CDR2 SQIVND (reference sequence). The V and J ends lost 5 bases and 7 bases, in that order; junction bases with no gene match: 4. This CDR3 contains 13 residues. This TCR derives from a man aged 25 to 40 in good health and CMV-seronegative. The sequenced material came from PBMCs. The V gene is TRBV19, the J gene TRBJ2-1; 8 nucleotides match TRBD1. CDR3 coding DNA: TGTGCCAGTAGTGGGACAGGTGGGAATGAGCAGTTCTTC. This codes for CASSGTGGNEQFF.